These 26 T cell receptor beta chains came from one sample sequenced in a study of PD-1 blockade in mismatch repair-deficient tumors. Using immunoSEQ multiplex PCR, the repertoire was profiled, and TCRdb retains in-frame clones only, with some absent. The table has 15,000 to 20,000 clones, around 82% seen once; the top ten hold almost 3.5%. The starting material was PBMCs, obtained 4 weeks after starting pembrolizumab. The receptors derive from an adult with mismatch repair-deficient cancer.

V is TRBV18 and J is TRBJ2-1; TRBD1 aligns across 9 bases. Per germline, CDR1 KGHSH and CDR2 LQKENI. This CDR3 contains 15 residues. V dropped 5 bases and J dropped 4; count of bases not matched to a gene: 6. The DNA for the CDR3 is TGTGCCAGCTCAGCCGGGACAGGGACATACAATGAGCAGTTCTTC. Translation: CASSAGTGTYNEQFF.

The gene calls are TRBV7-2 and TRBJ2-5; 12 bases agree with TRBD2. This CDR3 is 18 amino acids long. Germline V gene sequence: CDR1 SGHTA, CDR2 FQGNSA. J gave up 5 bases and V 2 bases, and 12 bases lay outside the gene matches. DNA of the CDR3: TGTGCCAGCAGCTTAAATACTCGACTAGCGGGAGTAAAGGAGACCCAGTACTTC. Protein: CASSLNTRLAGVKETQYF.

The chain carries TRBV4-2 and TRBJ2-1; D might be TRBD2 (5 bases). CDR1 is LGHNA, CDR2 YNFKEQ, per germline. The CDR3 extends over 17 amino acids. V lost 1 base to trimming and J lost 3 bases, with 16 bases between them. DNA for the CDR3: TGTGCCAGCAGCCAAGGGCAAAGCGGCGGATTCTACAATGAGCAGTTCTTC. The encoded protein is CASSQGQSGGFYNEQFF.

The V gene is TRBV11-2, the J gene TRBJ2-7; D remains ambiguous. V was shortened by 3 bases and J by 3 bases, with 9 bases between the two germline ends. CDR1 and CDR2 from the germline V gene are SGHAT and FQNNGV. The CDR3 runs 13 residues. The CDR3 here is CASSLRSHYEQYF. The CDR3 DNA follows: TGTGCCAGCAGCTTGAGGTCCCACTACGAGCAGTACTTC.

The chain is built from TRBV28 and TRBJ2-6; 12 nucleotides align to TRBD1. Germline assignment: CDR1 MDHEN and CDR2 SYDVKM. The CDR3 sequence is 18 residues long. J was trimmed by 0 bases and V by 5 bases; bases with no gene match: 5. The CDR3 region is CASSPGQGASSGANVLTF. For the CDR3, the DNA is TGTGCCAGCAGTCCGGGACAGGGGGCCTCCTCTGGGGCCAACGTCCTGACTTTC.

This chain uses TRBV29-1 with TRBJ2-3; a weak D match, TRBD1 (6 bases). V dropped 1 base and J dropped 3 bases, with 11 bases sitting between them. This CDR3 has 14 amino acids. CDR1 is SQVTM and CDR2 is ANQGSEA in the germline V gene. The CDR3 protein is CSVEGQGRTDTQYF. CDR3 nucleotide sequence: TGCAGCGTTGAAGGGCAGGGGAGAACAGATACGCAGTATTTT.

The rearrangement joins TRBV5-1 to TRBJ1-5; D is possibly TRBD1 (6 bases). The V end was cut by 5 bases, the J end by 3 bases, with 15 bases between. The CDR3 contains 15 residues. Per germline, CDR1 SGHRS and CDR2 YFSETQ. The CDR3 sequence: CASSPSGQANQPQHF. CDR3 coding DNA: TGCGCCAGCAGTCCCTCGGGACAAGCCAATCAGCCCCAGCATTTT.

The chain uses TRBV6-6 and TRBJ2-4; TRBD1 is a possible D gene (6 bases). The CDR3 is 15 amino acids. Germline-derived CDR1 and CDR2 are MNHNY and SVGAGI (reference sequence). Trimming took 6 bases from V and 0 from J, leaving 12 bases between them. In DNA form, the CDR3 reads TGTGCCAGCAGGCAGGGGCATTCAGCCAAAAACATTCAGTACTTC. It translates to CASRQGHSAKNIQYF.

The chain recombines TRBV6-5 with TRBJ1-1, with a possible D match to TRBD1 (5 bases). The germline gives CDR1 MNHEY, CDR2 SVGAGI. V shed 6 bases and J shed 1 base, with 9 bases lying between them. This CDR3 comprises 13 residues. The CDR3: CASRRQQNTEAFF. CDR3 DNA sequence: TGTGCCAGCAGAAGACAGCAGAACACTGAAGCTTTCTTT.

The V gene is TRBV18, the J gene TRBJ1-1; 11 nucleotides align to TRBD1. From germline, CDR1 is KGHSH and CDR2 LQKENI. The CDR3 covers 15 residues. V dropped 5 bases and J dropped 4; count of bases not matched to a gene: 6. The CDR3 protein is CASSATGTGGTEAFF. The CDR3 DNA sequence: TGTGCCAGCTCAGCAACCGGGACAGGGGGCACTGAAGCTTTCTTT.

This chain connects TRBV28 to TRBJ1-2, with D uncertain. V gave up 4 bases and J gave up 8 bases, with 17 bases separating them. CDR1 MDHEN and CDR2 SYDVKM come from the germline V gene. The CDR3 is made up of 14 amino acids. For the CDR3, the DNA is TGTGCCAGCAGTTCCCCCCATGGGCGGGGAGGCTACACCTTC. Translated: CASSSPHGRGGYTF.

This chain links TRBV7-6 with TRBJ2-7; 8 nucleotides line up with TRBD1. Per germline, CDR1 SGHVS and CDR2 FNYEAQ. The V segment lost 5 bases and the J segment 6 bases; nucleotides outside the gene matches: 12. The length of the CDR3 is 15 residues. The CDR3, as DNA: TGTGCCAGCAGCGCCAGGACAGGGTCCAATAGCGAGCAGTACTTC. Protein sequence: CASSARTGSNSEQYF.

The chain combines TRBV7-3 with TRBJ2-1; TRBD2 matches at 11 bases. Germline V CDR1 and CDR2: SGHTA, FQGTGA. V lost 5 bases to trimming and J lost 6 bases; unmatched junction nucleotides: 9. This CDR3 has 16 residues. In DNA, the CDR3 is TGTGCCAGCAGCCTACTAGCGGGAGTTTTTAGCAATGAGCAGTTCTTC. This encodes CASSLLAGVFSNEQFF.

The chain uses TRBV5-6 and TRBJ1-1; 7 bases agree with TRBD1. The CDR3 is 16 residues long. Germline assignment: CDR1 SGHDT and CDR2 YYEEEE. The V and J ends lost 2 bases and 5 bases, in that order; junction bases with no gene match: 12. The DNA for the CDR3 is TGTGCCAGCAGCTTCCTCCCCAGGGGGGCGGGGACTGAAGCTTTCTTT. It translates to CASSFLPRGAGTEAFF. Drawing the rest from reference TRBV5-6 and TRBJ1-1, the complete variable domain is DAGVTQSPTHLIKTRGQQVTLRCSPKSGHDTVSWYQQALGQGPQFIFQYYEEEERQRGNFPDRFSGHQFPNYSSELNVNALLLGDSALYLCASSFLPRGAGTEAFFGQGTRLTVV.

Regarding this clone: Within the sample, other DNA sequences also encode this same CDR3. The V gene is TRBV5-1, the J gene TRBJ2-1; 8 bases line up with TRBD1. V shed 7 bases and J 5 bases; nucleotides not matched to a gene: 14. CDR3 length equals 16 residues. Per germline, CDR1 SGHRS and CDR2 YFSETQ. The DNA for the CDR3 is TGCGCCAGCTTCATTGCCCCCGGGACAGGTAACAATGAGCAGTTCTTC. It translates to CASFIAPGTGNNEQFF.

This sequence joins TRBV7-9 and TRBJ2-2; weak D call: TRBD2 (5 bases). V gave up 5 bases and J gave up 4 bases, with 14 bases separating them. There are 15 residues in the CDR3. Germline CDR1 reads SEHNR; CDR2 reads FQNEAQ (reference sequence). In DNA, the CDR3 is TGTGCCAGCAGCGGATTAGGGAGAATCACCGGGGAGCTGTTTTTT. Translated: CASSGLGRITGELFF.

The chain carries TRBV5-1 and TRBJ2-5, with 14 bases matching TRBD2. The closer fit of TRBJ2-7 to the DNA end suggests the J call may be wrong. The CDR3 extends over 22 amino acids. Germline V gene sequence: CDR1 SGHRS, CDR2 YFSETQ. The CDR3 DNA reads TGCGCCAGCAGCGGCGGGACAGAAGGGCTGACTAGCGGGAGGGCCAGAATATACGAGCAGTACTTC. It yields the protein CASSGGTEGLTSGRARIYEQYF.

The chain joins TRBV30 to TRBJ2-4; TRBD1 might be the D (5 bases). CDR3 length: 13 residues. In germline, CDR1 is GTSNPN, CDR2 SVGIG (reference sequence). Trimming pared 2 bases from V and 13 bases from J, leaving 18 bases between. The CDR3 DNA reads TGTGCCTGGAGTAGGGGAAAGGGTGGGGCCCAGTACTTC. Its translation: CAWSRGKGGAQYF.

This clone appeared a few times. V usage is TRBV2 and J usage is TRBJ1-1, with D uncertain. The V gene lost 5 bases and the J gene lost 3 bases, with 13 bases spanning the gap. CDR3 length: 14 amino acids. The germline V gene has CDR1 SNHLY and CDR2 FYNNEI. The CDR3 sequence is CASSRGKWDTEAFF. Written as DNA, the CDR3 is TGTGCCAGCAGTAGAGGGAAGTGGGACACTGAAGCTTTCTTT.

This rearrangement joins TRBV19 to TRBJ2-6, with a tentative D call TRBD2 (6 bases). The CDR3 length is 15 residues. The ends were cut back, 5 bases at V and 6 bases at J, with 14 bases in the middle. Per germline, CDR1 LNHDA and CDR2 SQIVND (reference sequence). The CDR3 loop is CASSDEGLEANVLTF. The CDR3 DNA sequence: TGTGCCAGTAGTGATGAGGGACTTGAGGCCAACGTCCTGACTTTC. Filled out from reference TRBV19 and TRBJ2-6, the complete variable domain reads DGGITQSPKYLFRKEGQNVTLSCEQNLNHDAMYWYRQDPGQGLRLIYYSQIVNDFQKGDIAEGYSVSREKKESFPLTVTSAQKNPTAFYLCASSDEGLEANVLTFGAGSRLTVL.

The rearrangement links TRBV5-1 to TRBJ2-3; no clear D. Trimming cost V 5 bases and J 0 bases, with 7 bases left between them. There are 13 residues in the CDR3. CDR1 SGHRS and CDR2 YFSETQ come from the germline V gene. CDR3 in amino acids: CASSRTSTDTQYF. As DNA, the CDR3 is TGCGCCAGCAGTCGCACTAGCACAGATACGCAGTATTTT.

This chain links TRBV29-1 with TRBJ2-4, with 7 bases that match TRBD2. This CDR3 is built from 16 residues. Looked up from germline, CDR1 is SQVTM and CDR2 is ANQGSEA. Germline trimming cut 3 bases from V and 1 base from J; bases unmatched to any gene: 9. The CDR3 spells CSVEGPVGGAKNIQYF. The CDR3 nucleotides read TGCAGCGTTGAGGGCCCGGTGGGGGGGGCCAAAAACATTCAGTACTTC.

The rearrangement joins TRBV7-3 to TRBJ2-5; TRBD2 aligns across 8 bases. The CDR3 consists of 13 residues. The germline gives CDR1 SGHTA, CDR2 FQGTGA. J lost 7 bases, V lost 2 bases, and 3 bases had no gene match. The CDR3 sequence: CASSLASGGTQYF. CDR3 sequence (DNA): TGTGCCAGCAGCTTAGCGAGCGGGGGGACCCAGTACTTC. Together with reference TRBV7-3 and TRBJ2-5, the CDR3 gives the full variable domain: GAGVSQTPSNKVTEKGKYVELRCDPISGHTALYWYRQSLGQGPEFLIYFQGTGAADDSGLPNDRFFAVRPEGSVSTLKIQRTERGDSAVYLCASSLASGGTQYFGPGTRLLVL.

J is TRBJ2-7 and V is TRBV9, with 8 bases lining up with TRBD2. Germline CDR1 reads SGDLS; CDR2 reads YYNGEE. With V trimmed by 0 bases and J by 6 bases, 8 bases remained unmatched. This CDR3 contains 15 residues. CDR3 in amino acids: CASSVAVAGISEQYF. The CDR3 DNA reads as TGTGCCAGCAGCGTAGCGGTAGCGGGAATATCCGAGCAGTACTTC.

DNA of the CDR3: TGTGCCACCCGCCCAAAAGGAGCCTTCTCCTACGAGCAGTACTTC. Residues: CATRPKGAFSYEQYF. The chain recombines TRBV15 with TRBJ2-7; D is undetermined. Trimming pared 8 bases from V and 0 bases from J, leaving 17 bases between. Germline V lookup: CDR1 LNHNV, CDR2 YYDKDF (reference sequence). The CDR3 loop spans 15 amino acids.

V and J are TRBV6-4 and TRBJ2-1; 8 bases map to TRBD2. CDR3 length: 15 residues. Looked up from germline, CDR1 is MRHNA and CDR2 is SNTAGT. J was trimmed by 2 bases and V by 0 bases; bases with no gene match: 0. CDR3: CASSDSAGAYNEQFF. DNA for the CDR3: TGTGCCAGCAGTGACTCAGCGGGAGCCTACAATGAGCAGTTCTTC.